This section outlines one T cell receptor beta chain sequence together with its context. Its target is unknown. The source of the sample is a study of T cell repertoires and HLA-DP antigens. Trimming pared 0 bases from V and 6 bases from J, leaving 7 bases between. CDR3 length: 13 residues. CDR1 and CDR2 (germline): SGHNT, YYREEE (reference sequence). The repertoire was sequenced with immunoSEQ multiplex PCR; TCRdb's copy has only in-frame clones and lacks some. This table has almost 90,000 clones, about nine tenths appearing once. Sequencing was carried out using CD4+ T cells from PBMCs. The chain recombines TRBV5-4 with TRBJ2-1; D unresolved. This clonotype originated in a man in his fifties in good health and CMV-seronegative. Written as DNA, the CDR3 is TGTGCCAGCAGCTTGGCTAGAATCAATGAGCAGTTCTTC. Amino acids: CASSLARINEQFF.